Below, 11 T cell receptor beta chains from the same sample are listed, as sequenced in a study of T cell clonality in common variable immunodeficiency (dated by TCRdb to 2014 to 2015). What the research found in general, with its limitations: CVID TCRbeta sequences were reported to have fewer deletions and N-nucleotide insertions and to lack highly modified clones with 13 or more V deletions.

Their antigen targets remain unknown. The library was built by means of the immunoSEQ multiplex PCR assay. What TCRdb holds here is the immuneACCESS table cut down to in-frame rearrangements. Part of the clones is not present; checked against another copy, under half of the missing clones reflect an unresolved V gene, and the others are unexplained. The data for this sample show about 26,000 clones, each detected more than once. The ten largest make up nearly 25% of the sample. The sequenced sample was peripheral blood mononuclear cells. The receptors were gathered from a human donor with common variable immunodeficiency.

This clone was recorded at least ten times. The CDR3 end falls 3 residues outside the read, so it is completed with the germline J gene. The chain combines TRBV6-2 or TRBV6-3 with TRBJ2-3; 8 bases are shared with TRBD1. CDR1 is MNHEY, CDR2 SVGEGT, per germline. V gave up 6 bases and J gave up 6 bases; unmatched junction bases: 5. The CDR3 has 13 amino acids. CDR3 bases read: TGTGCCAGCAGCCCAAGACAGGGGGATACG. Translating it yields CASSPRQGDT. From start to end, the CDR3 is CASSPRQGDTQYF.

There are many counts of this clone. The read ends 3 residues shy of where the CDR3 ends; the end is completed using the germline J gene. V is TRBV2 and J is TRBJ2-4; 7 bases fit TRBD2. V lost 6 bases and J lost 6; bases outside the gene matches: 2. The CDR3 extends over 12 amino acids. Germline CDR1 reads SNHLY; CDR2 reads FYNNEI. The part of the CDR3 DNA that was read is TGTGCCAGCAGCACGGGGGGAAACATT. Its translation is CASSTGGNI. The entire CDR3 is CASSTGGNIQYF.

This clone was recorded many times. The DNA ends 3 residues before the CDR3 does, and the rest of the CDR3 is filled in from the germline J gene. The chain couples TRBV6-1 to TRBJ2-4; possible D gene TRBD1, 5 bases. The CDR3 is 11 amino acids. CDR1 is MNHNS and CDR2 is SASEGT in the germline V gene. CDR3 DNA (partial): TGTGCCAGCAGTGAAGGCAGGGTT. It encodes CASSEGRV. The CDR3 as a whole reads CASSEGRVQYF.

This clone has a count of ten or more. The CDR3 is cut off 3 residues early in the read; its end comes from the germline J gene. The chain employs TRBV7-8 and TRBJ2-7, with TRBD1 as a possible D gene (6 bases). V was pared by 5 bases and J by 2 bases, with 13 bases between. CDR1 and CDR2 from the germline V gene are SGHVS and FQNEAQ. The CDR3 extends over 14 amino acids. CDR3 amino acids: CASSPNRAAYEQYF. CDR3 bases read: TGTGCCAGCAGCCCGAACAGGGCCGCCTACGAG.

As for this clone: The read terminates 3 residues ahead of where the CDR3 ends, so the germline J gene completes it. The chain is built from TRBV18 and TRBJ2-7, with a tentative D call TRBD1 (5 bases). This CDR3 has 13 residues. Per the germline V gene, CDR1 is KGHSH and CDR2 is LQKENI. The part of the CDR3 DNA that was read is TGTTCCTTCTCACCAAATGGGGCATACGAG. This gives the protein CSFSPNGAYE. The CDR3 reads in full as CSFSPNGAYEQYF.

This clone was detected ten times or more. From the germline J gene comes the end of the CDR3, since the read stops 3 residues before it. The J gene is TRBJ2-5, the V gene TRBV4-1, with TRBD1 matching 10 bases. With 4 bases clipped from V and 5 bases from J, the junction kept 7 bases outside the gene matches. The length of the CDR3 is 15 residues. Germline V gives CDR1 MGHRA, CDR2 YSYEKL. The covered CDR3 bases are TGCGCCAGCAGCCGGCCCGGACAGGGGGGGGAGACC. Translation gives CASSRPGQGGET. The CDR3 in full is CASSRPGQGGETQYF.

The sample holds many counts of this clone. From the germline J gene comes the end of the CDR3, since the read stops 3 residues before it. The V and J genes are TRBV15 and TRBJ2-1, with D uncertain. The CDR3 runs to 16 residues. CDR1 and CDR2 (germline): LNHNV, YYDKDF (reference sequence). Trimming stripped 0 bases from V and 5 bases from J, with 14 bases between. The sequenced CDR3 bases are TGTGCCACCAGCAGAGATCGCCCCAAACGGGACAATGAG. Translating gives CATSRDRPKRDNE. The CDR3, in full, reads CATSRDRPKRDNEQFF.

The sample holds many counts of this clone. The read finishes 3 residues shy of the CDR3 end, and the germline J gene is used to complete it. This chain joins TRBV5-1 and TRBJ2-7; 10 nucleotides match TRBD1. The length of the CDR3 is 16 residues. Trimming at V came to 3 bases and at J to 3 bases, leaving 9 bases not matched to a gene. The germline gives CDR1 SGHRS, CDR2 YFSETQ. The CDR3 DNA, read in part, is TGCGCCAGCAGCTCCGGAGACAGGGGGCCTTACTACGAG. Translated: CASSSGDRGPYYE. The CDR3 reads in full as CASSSGDRGPYYEQYF.

This clone came up a few times. The DNA ends 3 residues before the CDR3 does, and the rest of the CDR3 is filled in from the germline J gene. This sequence joins TRBV5-1 and TRBJ2-3, with D possibly matching TRBD1 (6 bases). Trimming left V 6 bases short and J 0 bases short, with 11 bases between. CDR1 is SGHRS and CDR2 is YFSETQ in the germline V gene. CDR3 length: 14 amino acids. The part of the CDR3 DNA that was read is TGCGCCAGCAAGACAGGACCTAGCACAGATACG. Amino acid sequence: CASKTGPSTDT. The CDR3 in its entirety is CASKTGPSTDTQYF.

The sample holds a few counts of this clone. The read gets to within 3 residues of the CDR3 end, and the germline J gene fills in the rest. The chain combines TRBV30 with TRBJ1-2, with D unclear. Germline V gene sequence: CDR1 GTSNPN, CDR2 SVGIG (reference sequence). This CDR3 region has 11 residues. Trimming took off 8 bases at V and 0 bases at J, with 7 bases between the two ends. The CDR3 reads CARQANYGYTF. Partial CDR3 DNA: TGTGCCCGACAAGCTAACTATGGC.

This clone showed up many times. The CDR3 end is not reached by the read, which stops 3 residues before it; the germline J gene fills it in. V is TRBV6-2 or TRBV6-3 and J is TRBJ2-5, with 10 bases matching TRBD1. V lost 4 bases and J lost 5; bases outside the gene matches: 10. CDR3 length: 16 residues. CDR1 is MNHEY and CDR2 is SVGEGT in the germline V gene. CDR3 amino acids: CASSFFGTGEWETQYF. The CDR3 bases that were read are TGTGCCAGCAGTTTTTTCGGGACAGGGGAATGGGAGACC.